This T cell receptor beta chain was retrieved from a study of T-cell memory formation after mild COVID-19. TCRdb reprocessed the 5' RACE reads via MiXCR and lists one record per CDR3 protein. The sample lists 360,000 or so distinct CDR3 sequences; 25% to 30% were seen once. J gave up 6 bases and V 6 bases, and 11 bases lay outside the gene matches. Germline loops: CDR1 SGHTA, CDR2 FQGNSA. CDR3 length: 15 residues. The sequencing input was PBMCs or a T cell subset sorted from them (not recorded which). This receptor was taken from an adult woman who had mild COVID-19 (a few samples of this study predate the infection). Cell type and time point are not known. The chain recombines TRBV7-2 with TRBJ2-3, with 8 bases lining up with TRBD2. The CDR3 reads CASRMAGGTMDTQYF. DNA for the CDR3: TGTGCCAGCAGGATGGCGGGGGGCACAATGGATACGCAGTATTTT.